This T cell receptor beta chain comes out of a study of blood T cell repertoires in COVID-19. Study in general: Acute and convalescent COVID-19 samples came from the United States, Italy and Spain. T cells, B-cell-depleted T cells, or PBMCs provided the cDNA or gDNA that served as material.

The protocol was immunoSEQ multiplex PCR, while the TCRdb copy is restricted to in-frame clones and leaves out a portion. The sample carries approximately 260,000 clones, about 87% recorded once. Note on this clone: In the same sample, other DNA sequences code for this CDR3.

The J segment lost 0 bases and the V segment lost 4 bases, leaving 4 bases of the junction unmatched. This CDR3 is built from 15 residues. Germline V gives CDR1 SGHDT, CDR2 YYEEEE. The chain uses TRBV5-6 and TRBJ1-3, with 7 bases fitting TRBD1. This clonotype originated in a woman aged 40 to 49 with acute or convalescent COVID-19. The sequencing sample was made of peripheral blood. The CDR3 coding sequence is TGTGCCAGCAGCCTGACAGGGCGCTCTGGAAACACCATATATTTT. Its protein is CASSLTGRSGNTIYF.